The entry that follows covers one T cell receptor beta chain sequence. In the authors' workflow: Reference gene primer amplification gave nucleated cell count estimates. The assay was immunoSEQ multiplex PCR, and TCRdb's table has in-frame clones only and misses some. The V and J calls and clone size come from that table; D and trimming were worked out from the DNA. The table includes about 360,000 clones, more than 70% detected once. This specimen belongs to a study of blood T cell repertoires in COVID-19. Study-level information: Acute-phase and convalescent COVID-19 samples originated in the United States, Italy and Spain. T cells, B-cell-depleted T cells, or PBMCs provided the cDNA or gDNA that served as material.

The germline gives CDR1 LNHDA, CDR2 SQIVND (reference sequence). V dropped 4 bases and J dropped 1 base, with 8 bases sitting between them. The length of the CDR3 is 13 residues. V gene TRBV19 combines with J gene TRBJ2-7, with a tentative D call TRBD1 (6 bases). This TCR derives from a man younger than 45 with active or convalescent COVID-19. Material for sequencing was peripheral blood. The chain's CDR3 is CASSRGQSYEQYF. The CDR3 DNA follows: TGTGCCAGTAGTAGAGGACAGTCCTACGAGCAGTACTTC.